The 6 T cell receptor beta chains reported below all come from one sample, sequenced in a study of T cell repertoires in cytomegalovirus infection. TCRdb processed the reads anew with MiXCR; each CDR3 protein has one entry. The data show under 850,000 distinct CDR3 sequences, with less than 40% seen just once and roughly 2.8% held by the top ten. Material for sequencing was PBMCs. Source of these receptors: a human donor in good health (CMV status not recorded). Some clones in this sample may be carry-over from other donors' samples.

The V gene is TRBV28, the J gene TRBJ2-2; 14 bases line up with TRBD2. Germline CDR1 MDHEN, CDR2 SYDVKM. With V trimmed by 4 bases and J by 4 bases, 11 bases remained unmatched. CDR3 length: 19 amino acids. The CDR3 coding sequence is TGTGCCAGCAGTTCCCCGGGACTAGCGGGAGATGGAGGCACCGGGGAGCTGTTTTTT. It codes for CASSSPGLAGDGGTGELFF. Full variable domain (rest looked up from reference TRBV28 and TRBJ2-2): DVKVTQSSRYLVKRTGEKVFLECVQDMDHENMFWYRQDPGLGLRLIYFSYDVKMKEKGDIPEGYSVSREKKERFSLILESASTNQTSMYLCASSSPGLAGDGGTGELFFGEGSRLTVL.

Ten or more counts support this clonotype. The CDR3 spells CASSRTGTGTYNEQFF. CDR3 DNA: TGTGCCAGCAGCCGTACCGGGACAGGGACCTACAATGAGCAGTTCTTC. The chain employs TRBV7-8 and TRBJ2-1; TRBD1 agrees at 9 bases. The length of the CDR3 is 16 residues. Trimming at V came to 5 bases and at J to 2 bases, leaving 7 bases not matched to a gene. Germline V lookup: CDR1 SGHVS, CDR2 FQNEAQ.

A few counts support this clonotype. The V and J genes are TRBV12-3 or TRBV12-4 and TRBJ2-7; 9 bases line up with TRBD1. The CDR3 is 16 amino acids. The junction had 8 bases not matched to a gene; V was cut back by 4 bases and J by 1 base. The CDR3 DNA reads TGTGCCAGCAGTTCCCCGGCCGGGACAGGGTCCTACGAGCAGTACTTC. This gives the protein CASSSPAGTGSYEQYF.

This clonotype was counted only a few times. The chain couples TRBV28 to TRBJ2-5; D uncertain. CDR1 is MDHEN, CDR2 SYDVKM, per germline. V was pared by 2 bases and J by 7 bases, with 11 bases between. CDR3 length: 13 amino acids. The CDR3 bases are TGTGCCAGCAGTTTACACCCATCGGTGACCCAGTACTTC. Its translation: CASSLHPSVTQYF.

The V call is TRBV6-5, the J call TRBJ2-3; 7 bases are shared with TRBD1. This CDR3 spans 12 amino acids. Trimming at V came to 6 bases and at J to 9 bases, leaving 6 bases not matched to a gene. CDR1 MNHEY and CDR2 SVGAGI come from the germline V gene. The CDR3 region is CASRGPTGTQYF. The CDR3 coding sequence is TGTGCCAGCAGGGGCCCGACAGGGACGCAGTATTTT.

The rearrangement uses TRBV12-3 or TRBV12-4 and TRBJ1-5; D gene uncertain. The CDR3 extends over 12 amino acids. V shed 2 bases and J shed 9 bases, with 8 bases lying between them. The CDR3 DNA is TGTGCCAGCAGTTTACAGTATATGCCCCAGCATTTT. This sequence encodes CASSLQYMPQHF.